Listed here are 18 T cell receptor beta chains from one sample, sequenced in a study of blood T cell repertoires in COVID-19. The assay was immunoSEQ multiplex PCR, and TCRdb's table has in-frame clones only and misses some. The sample carries approximately 94,000 clones, approximately 80% recorded once. The material sequenced was peripheral blood. The receptors were gathered from a man in his sixties with acute or convalescent COVID-19.

CDR3 coding DNA: TGTGCCAGCACGAGAAGGCAGGCACCCCTCCACTTT. Translation: CASTRRQAPLHF. V is TRBV6-5 and J is TRBJ1-6; D unresolved. Germline CDR1 and CDR2: MNHEY and SVGAGI. V lost 7 bases to trimming and J lost 11 bases, with 12 bases between them. This CDR3 is built from 12 residues.

The rearrangement joins TRBV2 to TRBJ2-1; TRBD2 agrees at 10 bases. This CDR3 region has 17 residues. Germline values: CDR1 SNHLY, CDR2 FYNNEI. Trimming at V came to 3 bases and at J to 4 bases, leaving 9 bases not matched to a gene. CDR3 protein: CASSDLELAGRYNEQFF. The CDR3 region has the DNA TGTGCCAGCAGTGATTTGGAACTAGCGGGGAGATACAATGAGCAGTTCTTC.

J is TRBJ2-1 and V is TRBV7-6; 8 bases are a match to TRBD2. The germline V gene has CDR1 SGHVS and CDR2 FNYEAQ. With 5 bases clipped from V and 3 bases from J, the junction kept 6 bases outside the gene matches. The CDR3 sequence is 15 residues long. The CDR3 sequence is CASSPFGGGYNEQFF. CDR3 nucleotide sequence: TGTGCCAGCAGCCCGTTCGGGGGGGGCTACAATGAGCAGTTCTTC.

CDR3 in amino acids: CASSYSTGIGYTF. The CDR3 DNA reads TGTGCCAGCAGTTACTCGACCGGGATTGGCTACACCTTC. The chain employs TRBV6-5 and TRBJ1-2; D gene uncertain. Trimming pared 0 bases from V and 7 bases from J, leaving 9 bases between. The CDR3 has 13 amino acids. CDR1 is MNHEY and CDR2 is SVGAGI in the germline V gene.

The chain joins TRBV7-9 to TRBJ1-6; 9 bases are shared with TRBD1. Losses at the gene ends were 4 bases for V and 8 bases for J; bases not matched to a gene: 3. The CDR3 extends over 14 amino acids. Germline values: CDR1 SEHNR, CDR2 FQNEAQ (reference sequence). As DNA, the CDR3 is TGTGCCAGCAGCTCGGGACAGGGAGATTCACCCCTCCACTTT. This codes for CASSSGQGDSPLHF.

The chain is built from TRBV3-1 (or the pseudogene TRBV3-2) and TRBJ2-1; perhaps TRBD1 as D (5 bases). The germline V gene encodes CDR1 LGHDT and CDR2 YNNKEL (reference sequence). The CDR3 runs to 16 residues. Trimming took 1 base from V and 5 from J, leaving 15 bases between them. In DNA form, the CDR3 reads TGTGCCAGCAGCCAAGTTTGGAGACAGTTTAACAATGAGCAGTTCTTC. Encoded protein: CASSQVWRQFNNEQFF.

The V call is TRBV29-1, the J call TRBJ2-2; TRBD1 matches at 7 bases. Germline CDR1 SQVTM, CDR2 ANQGSEA. This CDR3 region has 14 residues. V was pared by 5 bases and J by 2 bases, with 5 bases of the junction left unmatched. CDR3 coding DNA: TGCAGCGTTAAGGGACAGAAAAACACCGGGGAGCTGTTTTTT. It yields the protein CSVKGQKNTGELFF.

This clone came up once. The chain couples TRBV10-3 to TRBJ2-7; D is unclear. The CDR3 has 17 amino acids. Germline CDR1 ENHRY, CDR2 SYGVKD. V was cut by 0 bases and J by 4 bases, with 19 bases left in between. The CDR3 sequence is CAISESPGLTYSYEQYV. The CDR3, as DNA: TGTGCCATCAGTGAGTCTCCAGGCCTCACCTATTCTTACGAGCAGTACGTC.

This clone was observed a single time. The V gene is TRBV12-3 or TRBV12-4, the J gene TRBJ2-1; the D gene is possibly TRBD1 (5 bases). Trimming took 6 bases from V and 7 from J, leaving 13 bases between them. The CDR3 is 13 residues long. CDR3: CASSPFRGNEQFF. DNA for the CDR3: TGTGCCAGCAGCCCATTTAGGGGTAATGAGCAGTTCTTC.

The rearrangement uses TRBV5-4 and TRBJ1-4, with TRBD1 matching over 7 bases. Germline CDR1 reads SGHNT; CDR2 reads YYREEE (reference sequence). The CDR3 runs to 16 residues. Unmatched junction bases numbered 11, after V lost 4 bases and J lost 5 bases. CDR3 in amino acids: CASSPGGQATNEKLFF. Written as DNA, the CDR3 is TGTGCCAGCAGCCCTGGAGGACAGGCGACGAATGAAAAACTGTTTTTT. The whole variable domain, filled in from reference TRBV5-4 and TRBJ1-4, reads ETGVTQSPTHLIKTRGQQVTLRCSSQSGHNTVSWYQQALGQGPQFIFQYYREEENGRGNFPPRFSGLQFPNYSSELNVNALELDDSALYLCASSPGGQATNEKLFFGSGTQLSVL.

The rearrangement uses TRBV6-5 and TRBJ1-1; no reliable D call. This CDR3 comprises 14 residues. V lost 5 bases to trimming and J lost 6 bases, with 16 bases between them. Germline-derived CDR1 and CDR2 are MNHEY and SVGAGI. The CDR3 DNA reads as TGTGCCAGCAGTCAGGCTTTAGGCCAGCCTGAAGCTTTCTTT. It codes for CASSQALGQPEAFF.

The chain carries TRBV27 and TRBJ2-3, with TRBD1 as a possible D gene (6 bases). V lost 2 bases and J 0 bases, leaving 18 bases between the germline ends. The CDR3 is 18 residues long. Germline V gene data show CDR1 as MNHEY and CDR2 as SMNVEV (reference sequence). The CDR3 protein is CASSLPYPVQGSTDTQYF. The CDR3 region has the DNA TGTGCCAGCAGTTTACCCTACCCCGTCCAGGGGAGCACAGATACGCAGTATTTT.

This chain uses TRBV19 with TRBJ1-1; 9 bases match TRBD1. Germline loops: CDR1 LNHDA, CDR2 SQIVND (reference sequence). The CDR3 is 16 amino acids. V lost 5 bases, J lost 4 bases, and 11 bases stayed unmatched. This CDR3 reads CASSPTGGGLGTEAFF. DNA for the CDR3: TGTGCCAGTAGTCCTACAGGGGGCGGATTGGGCACTGAAGCTTTCTTT.

This rearrangement joins TRBV6-5 to TRBJ1-2; tentatively, D is TRBD1 (5 bases). Trimming took off 8 bases at V and 8 bases at J, with 15 bases between the two ends. CDR3 size: 12 residues. Germline CDR1 MNHEY, CDR2 SVGAGI. This CDR3 is CASGSGYKGYTF. In DNA form, the CDR3 reads TGTGCCAGCGGCTCAGGGTATAAGGGCTACACCTTC.

V and J are TRBV6-5 and TRBJ1-5, with D perhaps matching TRBD1 (5 bases). The germline V and J ends were trimmed by 7 bases and 2 bases, with 9 bases remaining between them. The CDR3 extends over 13 amino acids. Germline V gene lookup returns CDR1 MNHEY and CDR2 SVGAGI. CDR3 loop: CASTGGGNQPQHF. The CDR3 nucleotides are TGTGCCAGCACGGGGGGGGGCAATCAGCCCCAGCATTTT.

The chain is built from TRBV4-1 and TRBJ1-3; 7 bases are shared with TRBD1. The J segment lost 0 bases and the V segment lost 4 bases, leaving 6 bases of the junction unmatched. Germline lookup yields CDR1 MGHRA and CDR2 YSYEKL. The CDR3 loop spans 16 amino acids. CDR3 residues: CASSLGQSFSGNTIYF. CDR3 nucleotides: TGCGCCAGCAGCCTGGGACAGTCCTTCTCTGGAAACACCATATATTTT.

The table lists this clone with a count of one. This chain joins TRBV27 and TRBJ1-6; 9 bases agree with TRBD1. The CDR3 sequence is 15 residues long. The V gene end was trimmed by 6 bases and the J gene end by 7 bases; junction bases not matched to a gene: 7. CDR1 is MNHEY, CDR2 SMNVEV, per germline (reference sequence). CDR3 coding DNA: TGTGCCAGCAGGCTACCCGGGACAGGGAATTCACCCCTCCACTTT. Protein: CASRLPGTGNSPLHF.

This clone came up a few times. The genes are TRBV5-5 and TRBJ1-5; D may be TRBD1 (6 bases). Between the trimmed V and J ends, which lost 2 bases and 7 bases, there was a span of 19 bases. CDR1 and CDR2 from the germline V gene are SGHKS and YYEKEE (reference sequence). This CDR3 is built from 16 residues. CDR3 sequence: CASSLQGGARGQPQHF. DNA of the CDR3: TGTGCCAGCAGCTTACAGGGAGGGGCTAGGGGGCAGCCCCAGCATTTT.